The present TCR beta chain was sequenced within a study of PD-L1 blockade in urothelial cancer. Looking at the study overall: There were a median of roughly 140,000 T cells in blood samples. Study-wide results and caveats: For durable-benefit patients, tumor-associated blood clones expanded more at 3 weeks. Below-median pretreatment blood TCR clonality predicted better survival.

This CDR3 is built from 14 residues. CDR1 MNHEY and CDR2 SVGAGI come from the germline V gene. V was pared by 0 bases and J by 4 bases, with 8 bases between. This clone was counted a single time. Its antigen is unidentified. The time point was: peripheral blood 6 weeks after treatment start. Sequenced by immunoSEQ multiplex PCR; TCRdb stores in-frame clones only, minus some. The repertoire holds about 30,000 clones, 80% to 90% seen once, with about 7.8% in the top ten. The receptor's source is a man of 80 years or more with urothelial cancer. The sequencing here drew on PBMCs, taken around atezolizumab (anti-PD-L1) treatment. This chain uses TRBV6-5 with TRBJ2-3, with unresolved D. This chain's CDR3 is CASSYSLAADTQYF. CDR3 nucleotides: TGTGCCAGCAGTTACTCGTTAGCCGCAGATACGCAGTATTTT.